These 12 T cell receptor beta chains were sequenced from one sample in a study of somatic mutations in cytotoxic T cells in rheumatoid arthritis. TCRdb's table, derived via immunoSEQ multiplex PCR, lists solely in-frame clones and lacks some. The table has approximately 18,000 clones, about 80% seen once. Sequences were obtained from CD8+ T cells sorted from blood. These receptors came from an adult with rheumatoid arthritis.

The CDR3 region is CASSSQGGEKLFF. CDR3 DNA: TGTGCCAGCAGTTCACAGGGAGGTGAAAAACTGTTTTTT. The rearrangement links TRBV27 to TRBJ1-4; perhaps TRBD1 as D (6 bases). The CDR3 runs to 13 residues. V lost 4 bases, J lost 7 bases, and 10 bases lay in between. Germline V CDR1 and CDR2: MNHEY, SMNVEV (reference sequence).

This chain joins TRBV10-2 and TRBJ2-1, with D possibly TRBD1 on 6 matching bases. This CDR3 is built from 13 residues. The germline gives CDR1 WSHSY, CDR2 SAAADI. Between the trimmed V and J ends, which lost 11 bases and 7 bases, there was a span of 18 bases. The DNA of the CDR3 is TGCGCCGGCTCTACCGGGCAGGGGAATGAGCAGTTCTTC. Protein: CAGSTGQGNEQFF.

The V gene is TRBV2, the J gene TRBJ1-2, with D perhaps TRBD1 (5 bases). Per germline, CDR1 SNHLY and CDR2 FYNNEI. V lost 8 bases, J lost 6 bases, and 13 bases lay in between. The CDR3 spans 12 residues. CDR3 residues: CASPARGDGYTF. The CDR3 DNA reads TGTGCCAGCCCGGCGAGAGGGGATGGCTACACCTTC.

J is TRBJ2-5 and V is TRBV9; possibly TRBD1 or TRBD2 for D (6 bases each). Trimming left V 4 bases short and J 7 bases short, with 17 bases between. The CDR3 extends over 14 amino acids. CDR1 is SGDLS, CDR2 YYNGEE, per germline. The CDR3 loop reads CASSPTGRSGTQYF. CDR3 DNA: TGTGCCAGCAGCCCCACAGGGAGGTCAGGGACCCAGTACTTC.

The chain recombines TRBV7-9 with TRBJ2-2, with 9 bases identical to TRBD2. This CDR3 region has 19 residues. Germline-derived CDR1 and CDR2 are SEHNR and FQNEAQ (reference sequence). V was clipped by 2 bases and J by 5 bases; unmatched bases: 15. CDR3 sequence: CASSLFLASGNLRTGELFF. DNA of the CDR3: TGTGCCAGCAGCTTATTCTTGGCTAGCGGGAACCTGAGGACCGGGGAGCTGTTTTTT. Full variable domain (outside the CDR3, taken from reference TRBV7-9 and TRBJ2-2): DTGVSQNPRHKITKRGQNVTFRCDPISEHNRLYWYRQTLGQGPEFLTYFQNEAQLEKSRLLSDRFSAERPKGSFSTLEIQRTEQGDSAMYLCASSLFLASGNLRTGELFFGEGSRLTVL.

This clone was detected only a few times. V and J are TRBV9 and TRBJ2-2; D is unclear. Deletions cut 0 bases from V and 2 bases from J, with 8 bases between. There are 15 residues in the CDR3. Germline CDR1 SGDLS, CDR2 YYNGEE. The CDR3 is CASSVGTPNTGELFF. As DNA, the CDR3 is TGTGCCAGCAGCGTAGGAACCCCCAACACCGGGGAGCTGTTTTTT. The whole variable domain, filled in from reference TRBV9 and TRBJ2-2, reads DSGVTQTPKHLITATGQRVTLRCSPRSGDLSVYWYQQSLDQGLQFLIQYYNGEERAKGNILERFSAQQFPDLHSELNLSSLELGDSALYFCASSVGTPNTGELFFGEGSRLTVL.

This clone has only a few counts. The J gene is TRBJ1-5, the V gene TRBV6-5, with TRBD1 as a possible D gene (6 bases). The CDR3 length is 15 residues. V was cut by 6 bases and J by 6 bases, with 18 bases left in between. Germline lookup yields CDR1 MNHEY and CDR2 SVGAGI. The CDR3 region is CASSPALEGGQPQHF. CDR3 DNA sequence: TGTGCCAGCAGCCCAGCCTTGGAGGGGGGTCAGCCCCAGCATTTT.

The rearrangement uses TRBV18 and TRBJ1-2; D might be TRBD1 (5 bases). Germline V gene sequence: CDR1 KGHSH, CDR2 LQKENI. The CDR3 covers 14 residues. V lost 0 bases to trimming and J lost 3 bases, with 8 bases between them. The CDR3 DNA is TGTGCCAGCTCACCACCCGACAGCTACTATGGCTACACCTTC. Encoded protein: CASSPPDSYYGYTF.

As to this clone: The junction and the germline gene differ at one end; a read error may be behind it. V and J are TRBV15 and TRBJ2-3; 8 positions agree with TRBD2. Germline CDR1 reads LNHNV; CDR2 reads YYDKDF (reference sequence). The CDR3 loop spans 16 amino acids. This CDR3 reads CATSGELAAQRDTQYF. The CDR3 DNA follows: TGTGCCACCAGCGGAGAACTAGCGGCCCAGAGGGATACGCAGTATTTT.

This chain links TRBV11-2 with TRBJ1-5, with D perhaps matching TRBD1 (5 bases). Germline lookup yields CDR1 SGHAT and CDR2 FQNNGV. Trimming shortened V by 6 bases and J by 8 bases, and 11 bases separated the two germline ends. The CDR3 is made up of 12 amino acids. The CDR3 DNA sequence: TGTGCCAGCAGTTTATTGGGGGAGCCCCAGCATTTT. Its protein is CASSLLGEPQHF.

The chain uses TRBV29-1 and TRBJ1-3; 7 bases line up with TRBD1. V dropped 8 bases and J dropped 6; count of bases not matched to a gene: 16. The CDR3 is 15 amino acids. CDR1 is SQVTM and CDR2 is ANQGSEA in the germline V gene. The CDR3, as DNA: TGCAGCCCCGCTGGGGTACAGGGGAATCTAAACACCATATATTTT. Translation: CSPAGVQGNLNTIYF.

This clone occurred a few times. The J gene is TRBJ1-3, the V gene TRBV10-1, with D tentatively TRBD1 (5 bases). V was pared by 3 bases and J by 8 bases, with 23 bases between. The CDR3 is made up of 17 amino acids. CDR1 WNHNN and CDR2 SYGVQD come from the germline V gene (reference sequence). The CDR3 coding sequence is TGCGCCAGCAGTGACCCCCGGAGAGGCCAGGGAAGTCACACCATATATTTT. The encoded protein is CASSDPRRGQGSHTIYF.